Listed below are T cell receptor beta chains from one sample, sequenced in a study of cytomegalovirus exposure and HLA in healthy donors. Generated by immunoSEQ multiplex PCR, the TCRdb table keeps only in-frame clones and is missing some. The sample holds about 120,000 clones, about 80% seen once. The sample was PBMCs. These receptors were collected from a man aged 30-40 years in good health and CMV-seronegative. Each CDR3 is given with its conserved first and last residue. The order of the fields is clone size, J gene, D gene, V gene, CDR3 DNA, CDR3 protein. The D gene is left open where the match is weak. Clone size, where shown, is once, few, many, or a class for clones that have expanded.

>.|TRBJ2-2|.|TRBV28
TGTGCCAGCAGTTTTACAGCGGCAGGCTTCGGGGAGCTGTTTTTT
CASSFTAAGFGELFF
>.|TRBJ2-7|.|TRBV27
TGTGCCAGCAGTTTGCTTGGGAGAGACTACGAGCAGTACTTC
CASSLLGRDYEQYF
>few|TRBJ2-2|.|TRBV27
TGTGCCAGCAGTTTATCAGAGGCGGGCACCGGGGAGCTGTTTTTT
CASSLSEAGTGELFF
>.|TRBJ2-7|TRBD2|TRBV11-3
TGTGCCAGCAGCCCTAGTTGGCGGGAGGTATCCTACGAGCAGTACTTC
CASSPSWREVSYEQYF
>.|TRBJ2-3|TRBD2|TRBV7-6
TGTGCCAGCAGCTTAGTGGCGGGAGGCACAGATACGCAGTATTTT
CASSLVAGGTDTQYF
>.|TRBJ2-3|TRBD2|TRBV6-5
TGTGCCAGCAGTTATAGCGGGGGCGAGGGCACAGATACGCAGTATTTT
CASSYSGGEGTDTQYF
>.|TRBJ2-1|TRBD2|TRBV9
TGTGCCAGCAGCCCCTCGGCGGGAGGGGGCCGTATTGAGCAGTTCTTC
CASSPSAGGGRIEQFF
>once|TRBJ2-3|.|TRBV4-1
TGCGCCAGCAGGTCGCCTACGAGGGCAGATACGCAGTATTTT
CASRSPTRADTQYF
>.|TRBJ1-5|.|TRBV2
TGTGCCAGCAGCCAAGGGGGGGCGAACCAGCCCCAGCATTTT
CASSQGGANQPQHF
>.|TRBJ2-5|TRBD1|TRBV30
TGTGCCTGGAGTGCCGGGACAGGGGTTGAGCAGTACTTC
CAWSAGTGVEQYF
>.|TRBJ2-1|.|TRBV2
TGTGCCAGCAGTGCGACTACCAAGAGCTCCTACAATGAGCAGTTCTTC
CASSATTKSSYNEQFF
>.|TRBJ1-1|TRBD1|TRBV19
TGTGCCAGTAGTATAAACAGGGGGCCAAATGAAGCTTTCTTT
CASSINRGPNEAFF
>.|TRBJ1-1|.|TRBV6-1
TGTGCCAGCAGCACCACAAAGAACACTGAAGCTTTCTTT
CASSTTKNTEAFF
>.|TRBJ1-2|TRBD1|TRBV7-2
TGTGCCAGCAGCCAGGACAGGGAATATGGCTACACCTTC
CASSQDREYGYTF
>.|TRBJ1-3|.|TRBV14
TGTGCCACCGGACGCGGGGGAAACACCATATATTTT
CATGRGGNTIYF
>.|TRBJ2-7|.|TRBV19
TGTGCCAGTAGTATTCTGGACAGATCCTACGAGCAGTACTTC
CASSILDRSYEQYF